The sequence of this T cell receptor beta chain was determined in a study of blood T cell repertoires in COVID-19. The CDR3 runs 13 residues. In germline, CDR1 is SNHLY, CDR2 FYNNEI. The ends were cut back, 6 bases at V and 0 bases at J, with 8 bases in the middle. Produced via immunoSEQ multiplex PCR; TCRdb's table is partial and in-frame only. Of more than 200,000 clones listed, around 89% were seen once; the top ten hold roughly 2.6%. The source of this sequence is a man aged 30 to 39 with COVID-19, enrolled during active disease. Source material: peripheral blood. The chain joins TRBV2 to TRBJ1-1; the D gene is possibly TRBD1 (5 bases). The CDR3 is CASRRQLNTEAFF. Here the CDR3 DNA reads TGTGCCAGCAGAAGACAGCTGAACACTGAAGCTTTCTTT.